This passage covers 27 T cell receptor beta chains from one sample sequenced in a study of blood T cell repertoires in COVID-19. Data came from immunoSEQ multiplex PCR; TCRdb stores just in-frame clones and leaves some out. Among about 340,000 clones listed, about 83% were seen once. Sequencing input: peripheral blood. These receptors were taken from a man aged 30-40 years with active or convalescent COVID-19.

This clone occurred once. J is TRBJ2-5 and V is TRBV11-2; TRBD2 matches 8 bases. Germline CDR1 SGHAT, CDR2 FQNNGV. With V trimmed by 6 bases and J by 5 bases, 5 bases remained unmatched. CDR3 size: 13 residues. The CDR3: CASRQAGAETQYF. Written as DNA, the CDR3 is TGTGCCAGCAGGCAAGCGGGAGCTGAGACCCAGTACTTC.

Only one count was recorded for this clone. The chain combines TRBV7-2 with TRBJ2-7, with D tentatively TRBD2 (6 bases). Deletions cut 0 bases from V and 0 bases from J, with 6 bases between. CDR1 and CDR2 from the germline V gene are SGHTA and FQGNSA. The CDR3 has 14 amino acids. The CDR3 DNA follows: TGTGCCAGCAGCTTAGCGGGAGGCTCCTACGAGCAGTACTTC. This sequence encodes CASSLAGGSYEQYF.

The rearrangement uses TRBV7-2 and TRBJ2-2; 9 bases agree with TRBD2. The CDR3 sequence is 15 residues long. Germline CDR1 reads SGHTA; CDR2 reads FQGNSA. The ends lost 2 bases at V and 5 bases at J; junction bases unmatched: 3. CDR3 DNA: TGTGCCAGCAGCTTATTAAGCGGGGGGACCGGGGAGCTGTTTTTT. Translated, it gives CASSLLSGGTGELFF.

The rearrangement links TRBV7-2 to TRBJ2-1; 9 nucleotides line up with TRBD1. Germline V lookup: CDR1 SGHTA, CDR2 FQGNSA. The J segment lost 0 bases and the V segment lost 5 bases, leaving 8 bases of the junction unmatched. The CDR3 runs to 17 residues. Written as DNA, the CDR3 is TGTGCCAGCAGCCAGGGACAGGGAAGGAGCTCCTACAATGAGCAGTTCTTC. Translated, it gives CASSQGQGRSSYNEQFF.

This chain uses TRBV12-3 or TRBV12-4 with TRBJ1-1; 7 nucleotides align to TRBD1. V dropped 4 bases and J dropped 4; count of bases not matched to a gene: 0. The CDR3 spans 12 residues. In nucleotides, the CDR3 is TGTGCCAGCAGTTGGACAGGCACTGAAGCTTTCTTT. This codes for CASSWTGTEAFF.

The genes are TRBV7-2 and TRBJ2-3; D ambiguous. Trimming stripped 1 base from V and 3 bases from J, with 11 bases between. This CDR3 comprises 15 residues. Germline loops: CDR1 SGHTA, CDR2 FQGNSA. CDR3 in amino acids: CASSLVPYLTDTQYF. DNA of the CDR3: TGTGCCAGCAGCTTAGTCCCCTACCTGACAGATACGCAGTATTTT.

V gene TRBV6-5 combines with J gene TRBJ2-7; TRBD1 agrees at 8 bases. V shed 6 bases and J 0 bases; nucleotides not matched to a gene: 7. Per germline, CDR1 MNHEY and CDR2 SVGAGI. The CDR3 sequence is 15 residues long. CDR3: CASSKRQGSSYEQYF. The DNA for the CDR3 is TGTGCCAGCAGCAAAAGACAGGGGAGCTCCTACGAGCAGTACTTC.

The CDR3 is CATSDLVEADNEQFF. In DNA form, the CDR3 reads TGTGCCACCAGTGATCTGGTAGAAGCTGACAATGAGCAGTTCTTC. The chain employs TRBV24-1 and TRBJ2-1; D uncertain. The CDR3 sequence is 15 residues long. Germline V gives CDR1 KGHDR, CDR2 SFDVKD. Trimming took 3 bases from V and 5 from J, leaving 13 bases between them.

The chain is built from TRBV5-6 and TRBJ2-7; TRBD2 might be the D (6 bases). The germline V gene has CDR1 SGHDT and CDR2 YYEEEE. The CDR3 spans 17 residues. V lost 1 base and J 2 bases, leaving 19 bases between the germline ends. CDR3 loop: CASSLNPQRDFAYEQYF. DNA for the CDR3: TGTGCCAGCAGCTTGAATCCCCAGAGGGACTTCGCCTACGAGCAGTACTTC.

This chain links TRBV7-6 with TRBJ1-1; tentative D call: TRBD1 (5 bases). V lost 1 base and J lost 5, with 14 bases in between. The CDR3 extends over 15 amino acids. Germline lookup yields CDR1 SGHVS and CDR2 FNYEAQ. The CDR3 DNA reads TGTGCCAGCAGCTTAGTGGAAGGGGCGGATACTGAAGCTTTCTTT. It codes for CASSLVEGADTEAFF.

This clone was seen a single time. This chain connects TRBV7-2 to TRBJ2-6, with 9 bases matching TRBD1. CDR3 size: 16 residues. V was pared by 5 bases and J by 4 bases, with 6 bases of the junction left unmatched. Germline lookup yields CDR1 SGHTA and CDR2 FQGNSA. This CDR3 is CASSVGQGNGANVLTF. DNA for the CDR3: TGTGCCAGCAGCGTAGGACAGGGGAACGGGGCCAACGTCCTGACTTTC.

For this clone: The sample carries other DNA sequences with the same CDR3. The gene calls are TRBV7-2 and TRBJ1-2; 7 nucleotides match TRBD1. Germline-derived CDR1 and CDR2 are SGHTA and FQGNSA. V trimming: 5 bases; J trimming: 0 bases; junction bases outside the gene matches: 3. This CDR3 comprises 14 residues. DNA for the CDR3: TGTGCCAGCAGCCCTGGACAGGCTAACTATGGCTACACCTTC. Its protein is CASSPGQANYGYTF.

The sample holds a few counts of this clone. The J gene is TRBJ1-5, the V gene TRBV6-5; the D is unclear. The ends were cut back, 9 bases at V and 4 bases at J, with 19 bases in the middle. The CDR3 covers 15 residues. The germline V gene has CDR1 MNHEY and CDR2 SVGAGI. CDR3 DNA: TGTGCCAGTCGCCAGTCCGGGAGATTGAATCAGCCCCAGCATTTT. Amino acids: CASRQSGRLNQPQHF.

CDR3 nucleotide sequence: TGTGCCAGCTCACGGGACACTTTAGGGACTGAAGCTTTCTTT. Protein: CASSRDTLGTEAFF. J is TRBJ1-1 and V is TRBV18, with TRBD1 as a possible D gene (6 bases). This CDR3 has 14 amino acids. Trimming cost V 4 bases and J 5 bases, with 14 bases left between them. Germline V gene data show CDR1 as KGHSH and CDR2 as LQKENI.

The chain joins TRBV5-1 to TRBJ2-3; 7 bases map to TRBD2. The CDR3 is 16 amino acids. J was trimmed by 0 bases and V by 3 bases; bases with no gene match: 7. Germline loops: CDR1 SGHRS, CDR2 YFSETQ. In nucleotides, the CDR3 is TGCGCCAGCAGCTCGACTAGCCCCGCTAGCACAGATACGCAGTATTTT. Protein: CASSSTSPASTDTQYF.

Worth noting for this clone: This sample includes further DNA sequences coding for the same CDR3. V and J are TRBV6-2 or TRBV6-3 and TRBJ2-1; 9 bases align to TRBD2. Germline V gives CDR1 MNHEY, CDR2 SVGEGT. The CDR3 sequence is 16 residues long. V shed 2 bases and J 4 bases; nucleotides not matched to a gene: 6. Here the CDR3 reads CASSYGRLAGYNEQFF. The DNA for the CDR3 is TGTGCCAGCAGTTACGGTCGGCTAGCGGGGTACAATGAGCAGTTCTTC.

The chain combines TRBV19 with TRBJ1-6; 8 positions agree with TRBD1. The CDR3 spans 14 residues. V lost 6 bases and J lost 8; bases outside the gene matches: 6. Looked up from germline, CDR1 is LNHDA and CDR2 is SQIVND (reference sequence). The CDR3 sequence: CASREQGGYSPLHF. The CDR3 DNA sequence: TGTGCCAGTAGAGAACAGGGGGGGTATTCACCCCTCCACTTT.

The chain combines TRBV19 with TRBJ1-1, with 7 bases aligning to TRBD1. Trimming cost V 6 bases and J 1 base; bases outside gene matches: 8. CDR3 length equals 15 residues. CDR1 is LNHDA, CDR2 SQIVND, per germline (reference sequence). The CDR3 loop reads CASRGWNRGNTEAFF. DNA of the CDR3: TGTGCCAGTAGGGGGTGGAACAGGGGGAACACTGAAGCTTTCTTT.

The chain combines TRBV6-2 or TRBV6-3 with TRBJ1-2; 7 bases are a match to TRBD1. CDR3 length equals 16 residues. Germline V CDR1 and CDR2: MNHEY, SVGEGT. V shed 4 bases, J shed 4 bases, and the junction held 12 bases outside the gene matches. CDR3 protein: CASSSVFNRGGYGYTF. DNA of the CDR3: TGTGCCAGCAGTTCTGTCTTTAACAGGGGAGGCTATGGCTACACCTTC.

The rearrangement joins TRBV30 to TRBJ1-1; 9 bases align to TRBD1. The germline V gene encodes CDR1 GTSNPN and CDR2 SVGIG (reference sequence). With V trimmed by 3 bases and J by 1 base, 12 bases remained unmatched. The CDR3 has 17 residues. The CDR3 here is CAWRADRGVIQNTEAFF. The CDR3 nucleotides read TGTGCCTGGAGGGCGGACAGGGGAGTTATCCAGAACACTGAAGCTTTCTTT. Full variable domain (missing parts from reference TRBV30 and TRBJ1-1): SQTIHQWPATLVQPVGSPLSLECTVEGTSNPNLYWYRQAAGRGLQLLFYSVGIGQISSEVPQNLSASRPQDRQFILSSKKLLLSDSGFYLCAWRADRGVIQNTEAFFGQGTRLTVV.

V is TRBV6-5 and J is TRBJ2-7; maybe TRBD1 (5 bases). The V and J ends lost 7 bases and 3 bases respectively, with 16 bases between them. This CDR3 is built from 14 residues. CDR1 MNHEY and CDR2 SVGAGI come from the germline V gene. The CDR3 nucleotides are TGTGCCAGCACTGCCCAGGGCCTCCTCTACGAGCAGTACTTC. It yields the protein CASTAQGLLYEQYF.

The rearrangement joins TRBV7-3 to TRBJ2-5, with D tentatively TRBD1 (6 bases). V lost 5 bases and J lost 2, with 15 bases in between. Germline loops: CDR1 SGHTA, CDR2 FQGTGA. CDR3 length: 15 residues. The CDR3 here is CASSPYGGRQETQYF. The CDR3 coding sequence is TGTGCCAGCAGCCCCTATGGGGGCAGACAAGAGACCCAGTACTTC.

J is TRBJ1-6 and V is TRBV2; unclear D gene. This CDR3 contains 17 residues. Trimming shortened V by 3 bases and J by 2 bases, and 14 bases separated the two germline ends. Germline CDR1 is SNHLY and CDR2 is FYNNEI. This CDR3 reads CASSDSPVETYNSPLHF. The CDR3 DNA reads TGTGCCAGCAGTGATTCGCCGGTTGAAACCTATAATTCACCCCTCCACTTT.

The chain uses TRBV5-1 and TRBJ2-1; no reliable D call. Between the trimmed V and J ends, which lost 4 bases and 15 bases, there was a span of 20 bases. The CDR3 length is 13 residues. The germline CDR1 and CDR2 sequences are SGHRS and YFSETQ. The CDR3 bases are TGCGCCAGCAGCCTCGAGTTTAGCTCTCCCCCGTTCTTC. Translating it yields CASSLEFSSPPFF.

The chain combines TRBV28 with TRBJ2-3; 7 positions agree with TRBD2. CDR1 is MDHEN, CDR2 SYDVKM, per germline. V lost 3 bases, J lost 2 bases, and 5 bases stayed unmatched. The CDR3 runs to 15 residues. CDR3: CASSFGGGDTDTQYF. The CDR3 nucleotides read TGTGCCAGCAGTTTCGGGGGAGGGGACACAGATACGCAGTATTTT.

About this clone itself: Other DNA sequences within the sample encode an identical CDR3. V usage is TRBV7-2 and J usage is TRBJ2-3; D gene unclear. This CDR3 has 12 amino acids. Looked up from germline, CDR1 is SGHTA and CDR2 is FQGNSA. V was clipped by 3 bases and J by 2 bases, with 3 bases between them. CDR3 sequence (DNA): TGTGCCAGCAGCTTGTACACAGATACGCAGTATTTT. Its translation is CASSLYTDTQYF. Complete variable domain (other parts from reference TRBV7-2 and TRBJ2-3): GAGVSQSPSNKVTEKGKDVELRCDPISGHTALYWYRQSLGQGLEFLIYFQGNSAPDKSGLPSDRFSAERTGGSVSTLTIQRTQQEDSAVYLCASSLYTDTQYFGPGTRLTVL.

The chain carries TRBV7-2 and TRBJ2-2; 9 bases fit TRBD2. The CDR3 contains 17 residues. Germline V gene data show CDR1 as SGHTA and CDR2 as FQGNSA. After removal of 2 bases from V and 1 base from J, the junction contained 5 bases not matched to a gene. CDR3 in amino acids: CASSLKISGGNTGELFF. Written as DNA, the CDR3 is TGTGCCAGCAGCTTAAAAATTAGCGGGGGGAACACCGGGGAGCTGTTTTTT. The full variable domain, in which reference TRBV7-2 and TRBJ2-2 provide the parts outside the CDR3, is GAGVSQSPSNKVTEKGKDVELRCDPISGHTALYWYRQSLGQGLEFLIYFQGNSAPDKSGLPSDRFSAERTGGSVSTLTIQRTQQEDSAVYLCASSLKISGGNTGELFFGEGSRLTVL.